Listed below are T cell receptor beta chains from one sample, sequenced in a study of identical twins. TCRdb redid the calling of the 5' RACE reads with MiXCR, one entry per CDR3 protein. The sample includes about 240,000 distinct CDR3 sequences, roughly 10% of them seen just once. Sample: memory T cells sorted from blood. Every receptor here comes from a man between 45 and 60 years old in good health. Both conserved end residues are part of each CDR3. D genes are given only for firm matches. Clone size, where shown, is once, few, many, or a class for clones that have expanded.

clone size: few
J gene: TRBJ1-6
V gene: TRBV5-6
D gene: NA
CDR3 protein: CASSLAGSADNSPLHF
CDR3 DNA: TGTGCCAGCAGCTTGGCCGGTTCAGCAGATAATTCACCCCTCCACTTT

clone size: many
J gene: TRBJ2-2
V gene: TRBV3-1
D gene: NA
CDR3 protein: CASSLDVLGELFF
CDR3 DNA: TGTGCCAGCAGCCTCGATGTGCTCGGGGAGCTGTTTTTT

clone size: few
J gene: TRBJ2-1
V gene: TRBV12-3/TRBV12-4
D gene: TRBD2
CDR3 protein: CASSLWSGTQFF
CDR3 DNA: TGTGCCAGCAGTTTATGGAGCGGGACCCAGTTCTTC

clone size: many
J gene: TRBJ1-4
V gene: TRBV7-2
D gene: NA
CDR3 protein: CASSSTWTAPAVF
CDR3 DNA: TGTGCCAGCAGCTCAACTTGGACAGCTCCCGCGGTTTTT

clone size: few
J gene: TRBJ2-1
V gene: TRBV7-8
D gene: NA
CDR3 protein: CASSLAPGENWDNEQFF
CDR3 DNA: TGTGCCAGCAGCTTAGCTCCCGGGGAAAATTGGGACAATGAGCAGTTCTTC

clone size: NA
J gene: TRBJ2-1
V gene: TRBV6-1
D gene: TRBD1
CDR3 protein: CASSLTGPGVHEQFF
CDR3 DNA: TGTGCCAGCAGCTTGACAGGGCCGGGTGTGCATGAGCAGTTCTTC

clone size: many
J gene: TRBJ1-1
V gene: TRBV10-1
D gene: NA
CDR3 protein: CASSPGLNTEAFF
CDR3 DNA: TGCGCCAGCAGCCCGGGATTGAACACTGAAGCTTTCTTT

clone size: NA
J gene: TRBJ2-1
V gene: TRBV15
D gene: NA
CDR3 protein: CATSPGRASYNEQFF
CDR3 DNA: TGTGCCACCAGCCCCGGCAGGGCCTCCTACAATGAGCAGTTCTTC

clone size: NA
J gene: TRBJ1-1
V gene: TRBV25-1
D gene: NA
CDR3 protein: CASNTGSIEAFF
CDR3 DNA: TGTGCCAGCAACACAGGGTCTATCGAAGCTTTCTTT

clone size: many
J gene: TRBJ2-1
V gene: TRBV3-1
D gene: NA
CDR3 protein: CASNQGFNNEQFF
CDR3 DNA: TGTGCCAGCAACCAGGGGTTCAACAATGAGCAGTTCTTC

clone size: few
J gene: TRBJ2-1
V gene: TRBV11-2
D gene: TRBD2
CDR3 protein: CASSFRSSGSRYNEQFF
CDR3 DNA: TGTGCCAGCAGCTTCCGATCTAGCGGGAGTAGGTACAATGAGCAGTTCTTC

clone size: many
J gene: TRBJ2-7
V gene: TRBV11-2
D gene: NA
CDR3 protein: CASSTNRAMGYEQYF
CDR3 DNA: TGTGCCAGCAGCACTAACAGGGCCATGGGCTACGAGCAGTACTTC

clone size: many
J gene: TRBJ1-2
V gene: TRBV10-3
D gene: NA
CDR3 protein: CAITEGAKGSYGYTF
CDR3 DNA: TGTGCCATCACCGAAGGGGCTAAGGGGAGCTATGGCTACACCTTC

clone size: NA
J gene: TRBJ2-7
V gene: TRBV28
D gene: NA
CDR3 protein: CASSRMLGTSSYEQYF
CDR3 DNA: TGTGCCAGCAGTCGGATGTTAGGAACTAGCTCCTACGAGCAGTACTTC

clone size: many
J gene: TRBJ2-2
V gene: TRBV30
D gene: NA
CDR3 protein: CAWTKMGLEYGELFF
CDR3 DNA: TGTGCCTGGACTAAAATGGGTCTCGAATACGGGGAGCTGTTTTTT

clone size: NA
J gene: TRBJ2-7
V gene: TRBV24-1
D gene: TRBD1
CDR3 protein: CATSQGQGADEQYF
CDR3 DNA: TGTGCCACCAGTCAAGGACAGGGGGCTGATGAGCAGTACTTC

clone size: many
J gene: TRBJ1-4
V gene: TRBV25-1
D gene: TRBD1
CDR3 protein: CATTGTGNEKLFF
CDR3 DNA: TGTGCCACCACCGGGACAGGGAATGAAAAACTGTTTTTT

clone size: NA
J gene: TRBJ2-5
V gene: TRBV24-1
D gene: TRBD2
CDR3 protein: CATSDSRTSGSETQYF
CDR3 DNA: TGTGCCACCAGTGATTCTCGGACTAGCGGGTCGGAGACCCAGTACTTC

clone size: many
J gene: TRBJ2-1
V gene: TRBV6-2/TRBV6-3
D gene: TRBD2
CDR3 protein: CASSLSGRGYYNEQFF
CDR3 DNA: TGTGCCAGCAGTCTTAGCGGGAGGGGGTACTACAATGAGCAGTTCTTC

clone size: many
J gene: TRBJ2-1
V gene: TRBV12-3/TRBV12-4
D gene: NA
CDR3 protein: CASSYNLGVGEQFF
CDR3 DNA: TGTGCCAGCAGCTACAATTTGGGGGTGGGGGAGCAGTTCTTC

clone size: many
J gene: TRBJ2-1
V gene: TRBV6-1
D gene: TRBD2
CDR3 protein: CASRPGLANDEQFF
CDR3 DNA: TGTGCCAGCAGACCGGGACTAGCGAACGATGAGCAGTTCTTC

clone size: few
J gene: TRBJ2-5
V gene: TRBV29-1
D gene: NA
CDR3 protein: CSGLITEPTEYQETQYF
CDR3 DNA: TGCAGCGGATTGATAACGGAACCAACCGAGTACCAAGAGACCCAGTACTTC

clone size: few
J gene: TRBJ1-6
V gene: TRBV5-1
D gene: TRBD1
CDR3 protein: CASSSGEGTGVSPLHF
CDR3 DNA: TGCGCCAGCAGCTCGGGCGAGGGGACAGGGGTTTCACCCCTCCACTTT

clone size: NA
J gene: TRBJ1-1
V gene: TRBV6-6
D gene: NA
CDR3 protein: CASSYLNTEAFF
CDR3 DNA: TGTGCCAGCAGTTACTTGAACACTGAAGCTTTCTTT

clone size: NA
J gene: TRBJ2-4
V gene: TRBV6-1
D gene: NA
CDR3 protein: CASSEAAGAGNIQYF
CDR3 DNA: TGTGCCAGCAGTGAAGCCGCAGGTGCGGGGAACATTCAGTACTTC

clone size: many
J gene: TRBJ1-1
V gene: TRBV5-1
D gene: NA
CDR3 protein: CASSLAGRGTEAFF
CDR3 DNA: TGCGCCAGCAGCCTGGCCGGCAGAGGGACTGAAGCTTTCTTT

clone size: few
J gene: TRBJ1-2
V gene: TRBV20-1
D gene: NA
CDR3 protein: CSARDIYGYTF
CDR3 DNA: TGCAGTGCTAGGGACATCTATGGCTACACCTTC

clone size: many
J gene: TRBJ1-6
V gene: TRBV7-2
D gene: NA
CDR3 protein: CASSLGTNNSPLHF
CDR3 DNA: TGTGCCAGCAGCTTAGGGACAAATAATTCACCCCTCCACTTT

clone size: few
J gene: TRBJ2-7
V gene: TRBV2
D gene: NA
CDR3 protein: CASSLDKGEQYF
CDR3 DNA: TGTGCCAGCAGCCTGGACAAGGGCGAGCAGTACTTC

clone size: many
J gene: TRBJ2-1
V gene: TRBV28
D gene: NA
CDR3 protein: CASSLLDQSYNEQFF
CDR3 DNA: TGTGCCAGCAGTTTATTGGATCAATCCTACAATGAGCAGTTCTTC

clone size: few
J gene: TRBJ1-2
V gene: TRBV3-1
D gene: NA
CDR3 protein: CASSRNREGYGYTF
CDR3 DNA: TGTGCCAGCAGCCGCAACCGGGAAGGCTATGGCTACACCTTC

clone size: few
J gene: TRBJ2-7
V gene: TRBV5-1
D gene: NA
CDR3 protein: CASSLQGVSEQYF
CDR3 DNA: TGCGCCAGCAGCTTACAGGGTGTTAGCGAGCAGTACTTC

clone size: many
J gene: TRBJ1-4
V gene: TRBV5-1
D gene: TRBD1
CDR3 protein: CASSLPDRGGQLFF
CDR3 DNA: TGCGCCAGCAGCTTGCCCGACAGGGGAGGGCAACTGTTTTTT

clone size: NA
J gene: TRBJ2-5
V gene: TRBV3-1
D gene: NA
CDR3 protein: CASSPPGSGSQETQYF
CDR3 DNA: TGTGCCAGCAGCCCCCCGGGCTCGGGATCACAAGAGACCCAGTACTTC

clone size: NA
J gene: TRBJ2-3
V gene: TRBV28
D gene: TRBD1
CDR3 protein: CASSSWTGALSDTQYF
CDR3 DNA: TGTGCCAGCAGTTCCTGGACAGGGGCGCTCTCAGATACGCAGTATTTT

clone size: many
J gene: TRBJ2-7
V gene: TRBV28
D gene: NA
CDR3 protein: CASRPGLSSYEQYF
CDR3 DNA: TGTGCCAGCAGACCCGGACTCAGCTCCTACGAGCAGTACTTC

clone size: many
J gene: TRBJ1-4
V gene: TRBV4-2
D gene: TRBD1
CDR3 protein: CASSQGSSGTGGEKLFF
CDR3 DNA: TGTGCCAGCAGCCAAGGGTCCTCCGGGACAGGTGGAGAAAAACTGTTTTTT

clone size: NA
J gene: TRBJ2-5
V gene: TRBV7-2
D gene: NA
CDR3 protein: CASSSTGRPQETQYF
CDR3 DNA: TGTGCCAGCAGCTCCACAGGCAGGCCTCAAGAGACCCAGTACTTC

clone size: NA
J gene: TRBJ2-5
V gene: TRBV6-2/TRBV6-3
D gene: NA
CDR3 protein: CASSYVGAAKTQYF
CDR3 DNA: TGTGCCAGCAGTTACGTCGGGGCGGCAAAGACCCAGTACTTC

clone size: few
J gene: TRBJ2-5
V gene: TRBV28
D gene: NA
CDR3 protein: CASSLLGWNQYF
CDR3 DNA: TGTGCCAGCAGTTTATTAGGCTGGAATCAGTACTTC

clone size: many
J gene: TRBJ2-1
V gene: TRBV4-2
D gene: TRBD2
CDR3 protein: CASSQEATSGGINEQFF
CDR3 DNA: TGTGCCAGCAGCCAAGAAGCCACCAGCGGGGGGATCAATGAGCAGTTCTTC

clone size: few
J gene: TRBJ2-1
V gene: TRBV28
D gene: NA
CDR3 protein: CASSLWRQQDNEQFF
CDR3 DNA: TGTGCCAGCAGTTTATGGAGACAGCAGGACAATGAGCAGTTCTTC

clone size: few
J gene: TRBJ2-2
V gene: TRBV7-3
D gene: TRBD2
CDR3 protein: CASSYSGSGTGELFF
CDR3 DNA: TGTGCCAGCAGTTATAGCGGGAGTGGCACCGGGGAGCTGTTTTTT

clone size: many
J gene: TRBJ2-7
V gene: TRBV7-9
D gene: NA
CDR3 protein: CASSSDWIAGQNYEQYF
CDR3 DNA: TGTGCCAGCAGCTCAGATTGGATCGCGGGACAAAACTACGAGCAGTACTTC

clone size: few
J gene: TRBJ2-1
V gene: TRBV15
D gene: TRBD2
CDR3 protein: CATSRDSSGGAGEQFF
CDR3 DNA: TGTGCCACCAGCAGAGATTCGAGCGGGGGGGCCGGTGAGCAGTTCTTC